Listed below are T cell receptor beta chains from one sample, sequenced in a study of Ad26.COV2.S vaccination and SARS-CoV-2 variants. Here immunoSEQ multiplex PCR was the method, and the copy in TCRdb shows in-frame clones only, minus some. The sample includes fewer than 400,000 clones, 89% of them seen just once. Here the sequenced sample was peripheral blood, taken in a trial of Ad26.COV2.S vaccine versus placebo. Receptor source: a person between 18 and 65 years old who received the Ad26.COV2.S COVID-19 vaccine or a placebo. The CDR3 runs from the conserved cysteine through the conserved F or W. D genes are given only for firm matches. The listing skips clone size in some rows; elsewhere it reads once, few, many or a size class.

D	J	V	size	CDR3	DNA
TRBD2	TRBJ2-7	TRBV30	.	CAWSVASGALSYEQYF	TGTGCCTGGAGTGTAGCTAGCGGGGCACTCTCCTACGAGCAGTACTTC
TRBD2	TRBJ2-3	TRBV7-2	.	CASSYLAGGPSPDTQYF	TGTGCCAGCAGCTACCTAGCGGGAGGGCCCTCCCCAGATACGCAGTATTTT
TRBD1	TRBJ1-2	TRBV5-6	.	CASSSAGTGPGYTF	TGTGCCAGCAGCTCGGCCGGGACAGGGCCTGGCTACACCTTC
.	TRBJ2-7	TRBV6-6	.	CASSRTGLLAYEQYF	TGTGCCAGCAGCCGTACAGGACTATTGGCCTACGAGCAGTACTTC
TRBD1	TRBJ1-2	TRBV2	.	CASSADRAGGYTF	TGTGCCAGCAGTGCGGACAGGGCAGGTGGCTACACCTTC
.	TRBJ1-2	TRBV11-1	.	CASSLAGEMDGYTF	TGTGCCAGCAGCTTAGCGGGGGAGATGGATGGCTACACCTTC
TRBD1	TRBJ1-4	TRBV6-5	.	CASSRDRANEKLFF	TGTGCCAGCAGTAGGGACAGGGCTAATGAAAAACTGTTTTTT
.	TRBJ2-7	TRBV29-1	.	CSVEGPTYEQYF	TGCAGCGTTGAGGGGCCCACCTACGAGCAGTACTTC
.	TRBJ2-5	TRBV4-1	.	CASKEGGQETQYF	TGCGCCAGCAAGGAGGGCGGACAAGAGACCCAGTACTTC
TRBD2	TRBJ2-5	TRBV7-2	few	CASSLDGTGLAGRGGTQYF	TGTGCCAGCAGCTTAGATGGAACCGGACTAGCGGGAAGAGGAGGGACCCAGTACTTC
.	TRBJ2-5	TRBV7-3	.	CASSPTPEGTQYF	TGTGCCAGCAGCCCAACCCCCGAAGGGACCCAGTACTTC
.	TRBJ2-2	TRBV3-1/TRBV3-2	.	CASSRTGTMNTGELFF	TGTGCCAGCAGTCGGACCGGGACAATGAACACCGGGGAGCTGTTTTTT
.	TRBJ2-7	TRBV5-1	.	CASSPREEDSYEQYF	TGCGCCAGCAGCCCAAGAGAGGAAGACTCCTACGAGCAGTACTTC
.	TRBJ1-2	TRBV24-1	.	CATSDSKGPGRTNYGYTF	TGTGCCACCAGTGATTCCAAAGGACCGGGACGCACTAACTATGGCTACACCTTC
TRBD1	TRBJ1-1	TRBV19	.	CASSRGQLTTEAFF	TGTGCCAGTAGTAGGGGACAGCTGACCACTGAAGCTTTCTTT
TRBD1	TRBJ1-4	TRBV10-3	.	CAISQGQGYEKLFF	TGTGCCATCAGTCAGGGACAGGGTTATGAAAAACTGTTTTTT
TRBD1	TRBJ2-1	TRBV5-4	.	CASSLTGTNEQFF	TGTGCCAGCAGCCTGACAGGGACAAATGAGCAGTTCTTC
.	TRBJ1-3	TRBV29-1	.	CSVEGSTGNTIYF	TGCAGCGTTGAGGGGTCGACTGGAAACACCATATATTTT
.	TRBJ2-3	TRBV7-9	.	CASSPMRSPTDTQYF	TGTGCCAGCAGCCCCATGAGGTCCCCCACAGATACGCAGTATTTT
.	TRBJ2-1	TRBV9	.	CASSVAPLGRAIRDEQFF	TGTGCCAGCAGCGTAGCCCCCCTGGGTAGGGCGATTAGGGATGAGCAGTTCTTC
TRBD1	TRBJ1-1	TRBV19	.	CASSLVRGQTEAFF	TGTGCCAGTAGTTTGGTAAGGGGGCAAACTGAAGCTTTCTTT
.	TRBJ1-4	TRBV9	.	CASSVTGTPNEKLFF	TGTGCCAGCAGCGTCACCGGGACACCAAATGAAAAACTGTTTTTT
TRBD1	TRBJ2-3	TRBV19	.	CASKGGSRTDTQYF	TGTGCCAGTAAAGGGGGCTCTCGCACAGATACGCAGTATTTT
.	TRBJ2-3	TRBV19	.	CASSLQGWGTDTQYF	TGTGCCAGTAGTTTACAGGGTTGGGGCACAGATACGCAGTATTTT
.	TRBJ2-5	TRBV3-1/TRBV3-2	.	CASSPGVYETQYF	TGTGCCAGCAGCCCAGGGGTGTATGAGACCCAGTACTTC